A single sample is the source of the 8 T cell receptor beta chains below, sequenced in a study of blood T cell repertoires in COVID-19. Repertoires were generated with immunoSEQ multiplex PCR, while TCRdb's copy carries only in-frame clones and drops some. The table records 150,000 to 200,000 clones, about 85% of them present only once. Sequencing was carried out using peripheral blood. The receptors derive from a man aged 35-49 years with acute or convalescent COVID-19.

The J gene is TRBJ2-3, the V gene TRBV15, with 7 bases aligning to TRBD1. The junction had 8 bases not matched to a gene; V was cut back by 2 bases and J by 0 bases. The CDR3 is 17 amino acids. Looked up from germline, CDR1 is LNHNV and CDR2 is YYDKDF (reference sequence). CDR3 region: CATSRFRGQLSTDTQYF. In DNA form, the CDR3 reads TGTGCCACCAGCAGATTTAGGGGACAGCTCAGCACAGATACGCAGTATTTT.

The DNA of the CDR3 is TGCGCCAGCCGGACGACAGGGGGCAGCGATACGCAGTATTTT. It codes for CASRTTGGSDTQYF. The chain has TRBV5-1 and TRBJ2-3; TRBD1 matches 10 bases. V lost 7 bases to trimming and J lost 6 bases; unmatched junction nucleotides: 8. CDR1 and CDR2 from the germline V gene are SGHRS and YFSETQ. The CDR3 is 14 residues long.

J is TRBJ2-7 and V is TRBV21-1; TRBD2, the table's D call, lacks a check against the DNA. TRBV21-1 represents a pseudogene. CDR3 size: 15 residues. CDR3: CASSARYPISYEQYF. In nucleotides, the CDR3 is TGTGCCAGCAGCGCGAGGTATCCTATCTCCTACGAGCAGTACTTC.

This clone was observed a few times. The chain recombines TRBV9 with TRBJ2-7, with D perhaps matching TRBD1 or TRBD2 (6 bases each). The germline gives CDR1 SGDLS, CDR2 YYNGEE. V was clipped by 4 bases and J by 5 bases, with 19 bases between them. The CDR3 extends over 15 amino acids. CDR3 nucleotide sequence: TGTGCCAGCAGCTTAGGGGGACTCAACCCCCACGAGCAGTACTTC. It encodes CASSLGGLNPHEQYF.

In this sample, this clone turned up a few times. This chain joins TRBV12-3 or TRBV12-4 and TRBJ1-2; D possibly corresponds to TRBD1 (6 bases). The CDR3 covers 13 residues. V was shortened by 5 bases and J by 6 bases, with 13 bases between the two germline ends. CDR3 bases: TGTGCCAGCAGTGAAGGGGGTCAGGATGGCTACACCTTC. Protein product: CASSEGGQDGYTF.

The rearrangement joins TRBV24-1 to TRBJ2-5; 7 nucleotides match TRBD2. Per the germline V gene, CDR1 is KGHDR and CDR2 is SFDVKD. Unmatched junction bases numbered 7, after V lost 0 bases and J lost 4 bases. There are 16 residues in the CDR3. The CDR3 here is CATSDLGRGVGETQYF. In DNA form, the CDR3 reads TGTGCCACCAGTGATTTGGGTCGGGGGGTAGGAGAGACCCAGTACTTC.

This clone was seen only once. This chain uses TRBV3-1 (or the pseudogene TRBV3-2) with TRBJ2-5; tentatively, D is TRBD2 (5 bases). The V gene's germline CDR1 is LGHDT and CDR2 YNNKEL (reference sequence). This CDR3 is 14 amino acids long. V lost 1 base and J 4 bases, leaving 10 bases between the germline ends. The CDR3 DNA is TGTGCCAGCAGCCAAGGGATTAGCGCAGAGACCCAGTACTTC. Encoded protein: CASSQGISAETQYF.

This sequence joins TRBV6-1 and TRBJ2-7, with D unclear. V gave up 1 base and J gave up 2 bases, with 3 bases separating them. CDR3 length equals 12 residues. Germline loops: CDR1 MNHNS, CDR2 SASEGT. The CDR3 loop is CASSEGAYEQYF. CDR3 coding DNA: TGTGCCAGCAGTGAAGGCGCCTACGAGCAGTACTTC.